What follows describes a single T cell receptor beta chain. These data are taken from a study of blood T cell repertoires in COVID-19. Study overall: Acute and convalescent COVID-19 specimens originated in the United States, Italy and Spain. Nucleic acid was either cDNA or gDNA, and it came from T cells, B-cell-depleted T cells, or PBMCs.

V lost 6 bases and J lost 5, with 10 bases in between. The CDR3 totals 12 residues. Cohorts were assigned according to the clinical history that participants reported. Methods used by the authors: The authors estimated nucleated cell counts from reference gene primer amplification. Some clones are missing from TCRdb's copy, which holds only in-frame ones; the method was immunoSEQ multiplex PCR. The V and J calls and clone size are taken from that table; D and trimming were inferred from the DNA. The data show under 300,000 clones, roughly 91% seen once. The sequenced sample consisted of PBMCs or T cells enriched from blood (not recorded which). This sequence joins TRBV12-3 or TRBV12-4 and TRBJ1-2; weak D call: TRBD1 (6 bases). The TCR originated in a woman in her sixties or seventies in a cohort exposed to, infected with or recovered from COVID-19 (not recorded which). CDR3 in DNA: TGTGCCAGCAGCCGGACAGTTTATGGCTACACCTTC. Its translation: CASSRTVYGYTF.